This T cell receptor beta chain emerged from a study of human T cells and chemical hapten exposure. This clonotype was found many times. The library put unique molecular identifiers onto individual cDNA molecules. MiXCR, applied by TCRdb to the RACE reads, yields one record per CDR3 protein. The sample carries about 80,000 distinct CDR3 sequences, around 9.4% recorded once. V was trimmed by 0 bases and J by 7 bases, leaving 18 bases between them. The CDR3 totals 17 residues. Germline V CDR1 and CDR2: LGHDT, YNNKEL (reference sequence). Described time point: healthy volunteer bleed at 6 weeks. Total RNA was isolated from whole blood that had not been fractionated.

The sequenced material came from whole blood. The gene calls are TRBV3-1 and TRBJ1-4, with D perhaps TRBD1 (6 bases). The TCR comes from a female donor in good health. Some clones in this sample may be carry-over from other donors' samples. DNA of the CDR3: TGTGCCAGCAGCCAAGAACCTCCCGGGACACCATTTGAAAAACTGTTTTTT. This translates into CASSQEPPGTPFEKLFF.